One sample yielded the 12 T cell receptor beta chains listed below, sequenced in a study of PD-L1 blockade in urothelial cancer. Regarding time point: pretreatment peripheral blood. The table came from immunoSEQ multiplex PCR; TCRdb's copy has only in-frame clones and leaves some out. The repertoire has 72,000 or so clones, approximately 86% of them found once; the top ten carry about 16%. This sample comprised PBMCs, obtained around atezolizumab (anti-PD-L1) treatment. These receptors all come from a man in his sixties with urothelial cancer.

The chain recombines TRBV2 with TRBJ2-1; D unclear. Trimming pared 7 bases from V and 2 bases from J, leaving 3 bases between. The germline V gene has CDR1 SNHLY and CDR2 FYNNEI. This CDR3 has 11 amino acids. The CDR3 DNA reads TGTGCCAGCACGGCCTACAATGAGCAGTTCTTC. As protein: CASTAYNEQFF.

The chain uses TRBV14 and TRBJ2-3; D gene ambiguous. With 4 bases removed from V and 2 bases from J, the gap between germline ends came to 10 bases. Germline V gene data show CDR1 as SGHDN and CDR2 as FVKESK. The CDR3 loop spans 14 amino acids. CDR3: CASSRLLITDTQYF. CDR3 in DNA: TGTGCCAGCAGCCGACTCCTTATCACAGATACGCAGTATTTT.

The gene calls are TRBV5-5 and TRBJ1-4, with TRBD1 matching 10 bases. J lost 5 bases, V lost 6 bases, and 10 bases had no gene match. CDR1 is SGHKS and CDR2 is YYEKEE in the germline V gene (reference sequence). The CDR3 spans 16 residues. CDR3 loop: CASTPSLTGGNEKLFF. CDR3 DNA sequence: TGTGCCAGCACACCCTCTCTGACAGGGGGCAATGAAAAACTGTTTTTT.

The chain combines TRBV21-1 with TRBJ2-2; TRBD1 is the table's D call and was not checked against the DNA. TRBV21-1 is described as a pseudogene. The CDR3 sequence is 17 residues long. The CDR3 protein is CASSIPRTPPNTGELFF. DNA for the CDR3: TGTGCCAGCAGCATCCCTCGGACACCGCCGAACACCGGGGAGCTGTTTTTT.

The V gene is TRBV10-2, the J gene TRBJ1-4; 7 nucleotides match TRBD1. Per germline, CDR1 WSHSY and CDR2 SAAADI. The CDR3 spans 14 residues. The V segment lost 4 bases and the J segment 3 bases; nucleotides outside the gene matches: 2. In DNA form, the CDR3 reads TGCGCCAGCAGTGGAGACAGGGCTAATGAAAAACTGTTTTTT. This codes for CASSGDRANEKLFF.

The V call is TRBV9, the J call TRBJ2-1; D possibly corresponds to TRBD1 (6 bases). The CDR3 length is 14 residues. Germline V CDR1 and CDR2: SGDLS, YYNGEE. Trimming left V 4 bases short and J 3 bases short, with 11 bases between. CDR3 region: CASSLTDSYNEQFF. The CDR3 DNA follows: TGTGCCAGCAGCTTAACGGACAGCTACAATGAGCAGTTCTTC. Full variable domain (outside the CDR3, taken from reference TRBV9 and TRBJ2-1): DSGVTQTPKHLITATGQRVTLRCSPRSGDLSVYWYQQSLDQGLQFLIQYYNGEERAKGNILERFSAQQFPDLHSELNLSSLELGDSALYFCASSLTDSYNEQFFGPGTRLTVL.

This sequence joins TRBV11-2 and TRBJ2-2; D unresolved. Germline V gives CDR1 SGHAT, CDR2 FQNNGV. Trimming cost V 5 bases and J 4 bases, with 2 bases left between them. The CDR3 sequence is 11 residues long. DNA for the CDR3: TGTGCCAGCAGCCGCACCGGGGAGCTGTTTTTT. This encodes CASSRTGELFF.

The chain couples TRBV2 to TRBJ1-2, with a weak D call TRBD1 (6 bases). Germline V lookup: CDR1 SNHLY, CDR2 FYNNEI. V lost 7 bases and J 6 bases, leaving 18 bases between the germline ends. The CDR3 consists of 14 residues. CDR3 nucleotide sequence: TGTGCCAGCACTAAGGGGGAGAATCGGGATGGCTACACCTTC. Amino acids: CASTKGENRDGYTF.

The genes are TRBV19 and TRBJ2-2; 7 nucleotides align to TRBD1. V was clipped by 6 bases and J by 3 bases; unmatched bases: 7. The CDR3 has 15 amino acids. Germline V gives CDR1 LNHDA, CDR2 SQIVND (reference sequence). Written as DNA, the CDR3 is TGTGCCAGTAGGAAGAGGGGGCGCGACACCGGGGAGCTGTTTTTT. Translation: CASRKRGRDTGELFF.

CDR3 sequence reads: CASRPTSGGTYEQYF. CDR3 DNA: TGTGCCAGCAGGCCGACTAGCGGGGGGACGTACGAGCAGTACTTC. The rearrangement joins TRBV28 to TRBJ2-7, with 13 bases aligning to TRBD2. Per germline, CDR1 MDHEN and CDR2 SYDVKM. The CDR3 has 15 residues. V was clipped by 6 bases and J by 4 bases; unmatched bases: 6.

The genes are TRBV9 and TRBJ1-4; the match to TRBD1 covers 10 bases. The V and J ends lost 0 bases and 8 bases, in that order; junction bases with no gene match: 13. CDR3 length equals 18 residues. Germline lookup yields CDR1 SGDLS and CDR2 YYNGEE. CDR3 DNA sequence: TGTGCCAGCAGCGTAGCCCAATCGGGGACAGGGGCGAGAGAAAAACTGTTTTTT. It is translated as CASSVAQSGTGAREKLFF. The variable domain in full, with the rest retrieved from reference TRBV9 and TRBJ1-4, is DSGVTQTPKHLITATGQRVTLRCSPRSGDLSVYWYQQSLDQGLQFLIQYYNGEERAKGNILERFSAQQFPDLHSELNLSSLELGDSALYFCASSVAQSGTGAREKLFFGSGTQLSVL.

This chain connects TRBV2 to TRBJ1-5; D is unresolved. The CDR3 totals 12 residues. The V gene lost 7 bases and the J gene lost 4 bases, with 8 bases spanning the gap. CDR1 and CDR2 from the germline V gene are SNHLY and FYNNEI. CDR3 nucleotides: TGTGCCAGCAACGAGGCTAATCAGCCCCAGCATTTT. Protein sequence: CASNEANQPQHF.